The next 20 T cell receptor beta chains were all read from a single sample in a study of T cell responses to AZD1222 COVID-19 vaccine. The protocol was immunoSEQ multiplex PCR, while the TCRdb copy is restricted to in-frame clones and leaves out a portion. Found here are 95,000 to 110,000 clones, 92% of them singletons; the top ten hold under 10%. Sequenced material: peripheral blood, taken 28 days after the second AZD1222 dose. The receptors shown here come from an adult who received the AZD1222 COVID-19 vaccine.

The V call is TRBV4-3, the J call TRBJ2-3; a possible D gene is TRBD2 (6 bases). Per the germline V gene, CDR1 is LGHNA and CDR2 is YSLEER. Trimming took 0 bases from V and 8 from J, leaving 12 bases between them. This CDR3 has 14 amino acids. CDR3 protein: CASSQDGGWTTQYF. In DNA, the CDR3 is TGCGCCAGCAGCCAAGATGGGGGGTGGACTACGCAGTATTTT.

The CDR3 coding sequence is TGTGCCATCAGTCCCGGGACAGGGACCTACGAGCAGTACTTC. Translated: CAISPGTGTYEQYF. This rearrangement joins TRBV10-3 to TRBJ2-7, with 9 bases aligning to TRBD1. The junction had 4 bases not matched to a gene; V was cut back by 5 bases and J by 2 bases. Germline values: CDR1 ENHRY, CDR2 SYGVKD. This CDR3 region has 14 residues.

The gene calls are TRBV12-5 and TRBJ2-2, with 10 bases identical to TRBD2. The germline gives CDR1 LGHNT, CDR2 FRNRAP. This CDR3 contains 16 residues. The V gene end was trimmed by 2 bases and the J gene end by 7 bases; junction bases not matched to a gene: 7. The CDR3, as DNA: TGTGCTAGTGGTTTGACGAGCGGGGGGGCCATCGGGGAGCTGTTTTTT. It yields the protein CASGLTSGGAIGELFF.

The J gene is TRBJ2-3, the V gene TRBV5-4; 8 nucleotides align to TRBD2. V lost 3 bases to trimming and J lost 0 bases; unmatched junction nucleotides: 12. Per the germline V gene, CDR1 is SGHNT and CDR2 is YYREEE (reference sequence). CDR3 length: 18 residues. The chain's CDR3 is CASSSLVVAGTSTDTQYF. DNA of the CDR3: TGTGCCAGCAGCTCATTAGTGGTAGCGGGGACTAGCACAGATACGCAGTATTTT.

The V and J genes are TRBV12-3 or TRBV12-4 and TRBJ2-3; D is undetermined. This CDR3 spans 13 amino acids. V dropped 5 bases and J dropped 6 bases, with 12 bases sitting between them. The CDR3, as DNA: TGTGCCAGCAGTAGACTGGGAAGGGATACGCAGTATTTT. It is translated as CASSRLGRDTQYF.

CDR3 DNA sequence: TGTGCCAGCAGCCCAGGACCCTCGGGGGAGCAGTACTTC. Amino acids: CASSPGPSGEQYF. The J gene is TRBJ2-7, the V gene TRBV7-8; a weak D match, TRBD2 (5 bases). CDR3 length: 13 residues. V lost 5 bases to trimming and J lost 7 bases, with 15 bases between them. Germline CDR1 is SGHVS and CDR2 is FQNEAQ.

The table lists this clone with a count of one. The chain recombines TRBV9 with TRBJ2-1; D is uncertain. The V and J ends lost 2 bases and 0 bases respectively, with 9 bases between them. From germline, CDR1 is SGDLS and CDR2 YYNGEE. The CDR3 loop spans 15 amino acids. CDR3 nucleotide sequence: TGTGCCAGCAGCGTGACCGGTAGCTCCTACAATGAGCAGTTCTTC. Translating it yields CASSVTGSSYNEQFF. Drawing the rest from reference TRBV9 and TRBJ2-1, the complete variable domain is DSGVTQTPKHLITATGQRVTLRCSPRSGDLSVYWYQQSLDQGLQFLIQYYNGEERAKGNILERFSAQQFPDLHSELNLSSLELGDSALYFCASSVTGSSYNEQFFGPGTRLTVL.

This clone was picked up one time. Germline is not matched at one junction end, which may reflect a read error. The gene calls are TRBV7-7 and TRBJ2-2; no clear D gene. Per the germline V gene, CDR1 is SSHAT and CDR2 is FNYEAQ (reference sequence). The CDR3 has 15 amino acids. CDR3 in amino acids: CASSKHNGLDGELFF. In DNA form, the CDR3 reads TGTGCTAGCAGCAAACATAATGGGCTTGACGGGGAGCTGTTTTTT.

The genes are TRBV19 and TRBJ1-2; tentatively, D is TRBD1 (6 bases). The CDR3 covers 14 residues. V was trimmed by 5 bases and J by 5 bases, leaving 15 bases between them. Germline V gene sequence: CDR1 LNHDA, CDR2 SQIVND (reference sequence). Written as DNA, the CDR3 is TGTGCCAGTAGTCCCCAGGGGACCATTTATGGCTACACCTTC. Its protein is CASSPQGTIYGYTF.

The V gene is TRBV30, the J gene TRBJ1-6; D is uncertain. This CDR3 has 12 residues. The V end lost 3 bases, the J end lost 10 bases, and 10 bases lay between the germline ends. Germline V lookup: CDR1 GTSNPN, CDR2 SVGIG (reference sequence). CDR3 amino acids: CAWSYPGSPLHF. The CDR3 bases are TGTGCCTGGAGCTACCCGGGGTCACCCCTCCACTTT.

In its sample, this clone was seen a few times. V is TRBV7-6 and J is TRBJ2-7; 10 nucleotides match TRBD2. Germline CDR1 reads SGHVS; CDR2 reads FNYEAQ. The V and J ends lost 0 bases and 6 bases, in that order; junction bases with no gene match: 5. The CDR3 extends over 15 amino acids. Here the CDR3 reads CASSLAQSSGSEQYF. CDR3 coding DNA: TGTGCCAGCAGCTTAGCTCAATCTAGCGGGAGCGAGCAGTACTTC. The full variable domain, completed using reference TRBV7-6 and TRBJ2-7, is GAGVSQSPRYKVTKRGQDVALRCDPISGHVSLYWYRQALGQGPEFLTYFNYEAQQDKSGLPNDRFSAERPEGSISTLTIQRTEQRDSAMYRCASSLAQSSGSEQYFGPGTRLTVT.

This rearrangement joins TRBV9 to TRBJ1-3; D might be TRBD1 (5 bases). The germline V gene encodes CDR1 SGDLS and CDR2 YYNGEE. V dropped 2 bases and J dropped 2 bases, with 8 bases sitting between them. The CDR3 loop spans 14 amino acids. The CDR3 spells CASSVGGTGNTIYF. The CDR3 nucleotides are TGTGCCAGCAGCGTCGGGGGTACTGGAAACACCATATATTTT. Supplemented by reference TRBV9 and TRBJ1-3, the full variable domain reads DSGVTQTPKHLITATGQRVTLRCSPRSGDLSVYWYQQSLDQGLQFLIQYYNGEERAKGNILERFSAQQFPDLHSELNLSSLELGDSALYFCASSVGGTGNTIYFGEGSWLTVV.

The sample holds one count of this clone. The V gene is TRBV21-1, the J gene TRBJ1-4. TRBV21-1 is reported as a pseudogene. This CDR3 region has 9 residues. CDR3 sequence reads: CARREKLFF. CDR3 DNA sequence: TGTGCCAGGCGTGAAAAACTGTTTTTT.

V usage is TRBV13 and J usage is TRBJ1-3; D might be TRBD1 (6 bases). Germline loops: CDR1 PRHDT, CDR2 FYEKMQ (reference sequence). This CDR3 comprises 15 residues. Trimming pared 3 bases from V and 4 bases from J, leaving 13 bases between. The CDR3 DNA follows: TGTGCCAGCAGCTTCGGACAGTTCGCGGGAAACACCATATATTTT. This codes for CASSFGQFAGNTIYF.

The chain combines TRBV7-2 with TRBJ1-3; TRBD1 might be the D (5 bases). Trimming removed 1 base from V and 4 bases from J, with 5 bases in between. CDR1 and CDR2 from the germline V gene are SGHTA and FQGNSA. This CDR3 has 13 residues. The chain's CDR3 is CASSLEGGNTIYF. CDR3 DNA sequence: TGTGCCAGCAGCTTAGAGGGGGGAAACACCATATATTTT.

This CDR3 is CASSPVKGNSPLHF. The CDR3 DNA reads TGTGCCAGCAGCCCTGTTAAGGGTAATTCACCCCTCCACTTT. This chain links TRBV5-4 with TRBJ1-6; the D is unclear. With 4 bases removed from V and 6 bases from J, the gap between germline ends came to 11 bases. Germline V gene data show CDR1 as SGHNT and CDR2 as YYREEE (reference sequence). This CDR3 contains 14 residues.

CDR3 residues: CASSVGQGANTGELFF. CDR3 nucleotide sequence: TGTGCCAGCAGCGTAGGGCAGGGAGCCAACACCGGGGAGCTGTTTTTT. The V call is TRBV9, the J call TRBJ2-2, with D perhaps being TRBD1 or TRBD2 (5 bases each). V lost 0 bases and J lost 2, with 11 bases in between. This CDR3 has 16 amino acids. Germline lookup yields CDR1 SGDLS and CDR2 YYNGEE.

This clone was picked up one time. V and J are TRBV11-2 and TRBJ2-3; 8 nucleotides line up with TRBD1. The CDR3 contains 17 residues. Germline CDR1 reads SGHAT; CDR2 reads FQNNGV. Losses at the gene ends were 4 bases for V and 2 bases for J; bases not matched to a gene: 11. In DNA, the CDR3 is TGTGCCAGCAGCTCCTTTCCTCGACAGGGGCCCACAGATACGCAGTATTTT. It translates to CASSSFPRQGPTDTQYF.

The chain couples TRBV2 to TRBJ2-1; D is perhaps TRBD2 (6 bases). CDR1 is SNHLY and CDR2 is FYNNEI in the germline V gene. The CDR3 consists of 13 residues. With 5 bases removed from V and 11 bases from J, the gap between germline ends came to 16 bases. CDR3 nucleotides: TGTGCCAGCAGTCGGGGACTTCCTTCCCAGCAGTTCTTC. Its protein is CASSRGLPSQQFF.

J is TRBJ2-7 and V is TRBV6-5, with no clear D. This CDR3 has 14 residues. V was cut by 0 bases and J by 0 bases, with 6 bases left in between. The germline gives CDR1 MNHEY, CDR2 SVGAGI. Here the CDR3 reads CASSYSSSSYEQYF. The CDR3 DNA sequence: TGTGCCAGCAGTTACTCGTCTAGCTCCTACGAGCAGTACTTC.